The clone carrying this T cell receptor (beta chain) was seen a few times. TCRdb processed the 5' RACE reads anew with MiXCR; each CDR3 protein has one entry. The sample holds fewer than 65,000 distinct CDR3 sequences, approximately 10% seen once. CDR3 length: 14 residues. The data originate from a study of early T cells in non-severe SARS-CoV-2 infection. Specimen: whole blood, collected at baseline. V usage is TRBV21-1 and J usage is TRBJ2-1. TRBV21-1 is a recognized pseudogene. This clonotype was obtained from an adult who was a healthcare worker with PCR-confirmed SARS-CoV-2 infection or an uninfected control (not recorded which). The CDR3 nucleotides are TGTGCCAGCAGCAAAGAACTCGCCTACAATGAGCAGTTCTTC. This codes for CASSKELAYNEQFF.